One sample yielded the 20 T cell receptor beta chains listed below, sequenced in a study of OX40 agonist ivuxolimab in advanced cancers. Libraries were made using the immunoSEQ multiplex PCR assay. In its TCRdb copy, this immuneACCESS table keeps in-frame sequences only and misses some clones. Where compared with another copy, unresolved V genes explain less than half of these, and the others have no known cause. The sample includes over 80,000 clones, with approximately 87% observed a single time. The biggest ten clones account for over 4.5% of the sample. Sequenced material: CD4+ or CD8+ T cells sorted from blood, taken in a trial of the OX40 agonist ivuxolimab. Receptor source: an adult with an advanced solid tumor such as melanoma, head and neck, liver or kidney cancer.

This chain links TRBV30 with TRBJ2-1, with D possibly TRBD2 on 5 matching bases. The V gene lost 2 bases and the J gene lost 8 bases, with 13 bases spanning the gap. CDR1 and CDR2 (germline): GTSNPN, SVGIG (reference sequence). The CDR3 spans 13 residues. This CDR3 reads CAWSRSGIDEQFF. The CDR3 nucleotides are TGTGCCTGGAGTAGGAGCGGCATCGATGAGCAGTTCTTC.

The chain combines TRBV7-9 with TRBJ2-3; 8 bases map to TRBD1. CDR3 length equals 15 residues. In germline, CDR1 is SEHNR, CDR2 FQNEAQ (reference sequence). V lost 5 bases, J lost 6 bases, and 10 bases stayed unmatched. The CDR3 sequence is CASSRGTGSGDTQYF. CDR3 coding DNA: TGTGCCAGCAGCAGGGGGACAGGCTCCGGGGATACGCAGTATTTT.

The chain is built from TRBV14 and TRBJ2-7; D remains unclear. This CDR3 has 13 amino acids. Trimming took off 1 base at V and 3 bases at J, with 7 bases between the two ends. From germline, CDR1 is SGHDN and CDR2 FVKESK. The CDR3 is CASSQGLDYEQYF. The CDR3 nucleotides read TGTGCCAGCAGCCAAGGATTGGACTACGAGCAGTACTTC.

The chain links TRBV7-9 to TRBJ2-1; D remains ambiguous. Germline values: CDR1 SEHNR, CDR2 FQNEAQ (reference sequence). The CDR3 totals 13 residues. V was pared by 3 bases and J by 10 bases, with 13 bases between. CDR3 region: CASSFGTTPEQFF. For the CDR3, the DNA is TGTGCCAGCAGCTTCGGCACCACACCCGAGCAGTTCTTC.

The V call is TRBV9, the J call TRBJ2-3; TRBD2 aligns across 7 bases. With V trimmed by 0 bases and J by 4 bases, 5 bases remained unmatched. Germline CDR1 SGDLS, CDR2 YYNGEE. This CDR3 is built from 15 residues. This CDR3 reads CASSVAGGIADTQYF. As DNA, the CDR3 is TGTGCCAGCAGCGTAGCGGGGGGAATAGCAGATACGCAGTATTTT.

Comments on this clone: Other DNA sequences in the sample encode the same CDR3. V and J are TRBV11-2 and TRBJ2-3; D is possibly TRBD2 (5 bases). Germline CDR1 reads SGHAT; CDR2 reads FQNNGV. The CDR3 is made up of 14 amino acids. Trimming left V 1 base short and J 3 bases short, with 8 bases between. The CDR3 protein is CASSLGGRTDTQYF. The CDR3 DNA sequence: TGTGCCAGCAGCTTAGGTGGGAGAACAGATACGCAGTATTTT.

J is TRBJ1-2 and V is TRBV20-1; D is perhaps TRBD1 (5 bases). Germline V gene lookup returns CDR1 DFQATT and CDR2 SNEGSKA (reference sequence). The CDR3 has 11 residues. Between the trimmed V and J ends, which lost 1 base and 8 bases, there was a span of 8 bases. CDR3 sequence (DNA): TGCAGTGCTAGAGCAGGGAACGGCTACACCTTC. It is translated as CSARAGNGYTF.

The CDR3 DNA is TGTGCCTGGAGCCTAGGAGACCCAGATACGCAGTATTTT. Translating gives CAWSLGDPDTQYF. The chain employs TRBV30 and TRBJ2-3; D is ambiguous. Per germline, CDR1 GTSNPN and CDR2 SVGIG (reference sequence). The CDR3 runs 13 residues. Trimming removed 3 bases from V and 4 bases from J, with 11 bases in between.

The V call is TRBV19, the J call TRBJ1-1, with a tentative D call TRBD1 (6 bases). Germline CDR1 reads LNHDA; CDR2 reads SQIVND (reference sequence). V was trimmed by 5 bases and J by 4 bases, leaving 23 bases between them. The CDR3 covers 17 residues. In DNA, the CDR3 is TGTGCCAGTAGTCCGGACAGTTCTGTCCGAAAGTTCACTGAAGCTTTCTTT. This sequence encodes CASSPDSSVRKFTEAFF.

The chain links TRBV11-2 to TRBJ2-6; 7 bases line up with TRBD1. V lost 4 bases, J lost 4 bases, and 7 bases stayed unmatched. This CDR3 has 16 residues. Germline lookup yields CDR1 SGHAT and CDR2 FQNNGV. The CDR3 sequence: CASSSQGLLGANVLTF. CDR3 DNA: TGTGCCAGCAGCTCACAGGGGTTATTGGGGGCCAACGTCCTGACTTTC.

V is TRBV4-3 and J is TRBJ2-1; tentative D call: TRBD1 (5 bases). The CDR3 covers 16 residues. Trimming took off 0 bases at V and 1 base at J, with 10 bases between the two ends. From germline, CDR1 is LGHNA and CDR2 YSLEER. The chain's CDR3 is CASSQDLRQSYNEQFF. CDR3 nucleotide sequence: TGCGCCAGCAGCCAAGATCTGAGACAGTCCTACAATGAGCAGTTCTTC.

This clone was counted once. The genes are TRBV13 and TRBJ2-7; D is unclear. The germline V and J ends were trimmed by 6 bases and 8 bases, with 11 bases remaining between them. The CDR3 extends over 11 amino acids. Germline values: CDR1 PRHDT, CDR2 FYEKMQ (reference sequence). This chain's CDR3 is CASRLLGQQYF. The CDR3 coding sequence is TGTGCCAGCAGGCTATTAGGTCAGCAGTACTTC.

This clone was seen only a few times. The chain carries TRBV19 and TRBJ1-4; a possible D gene is TRBD1 (6 bases). This CDR3 region has 17 residues. V was clipped by 5 bases and J by 0 bases, with 16 bases between them. Germline lookup yields CDR1 LNHDA and CDR2 SQIVND (reference sequence). DNA of the CDR3: TGTGCCAGTAGTGCGCGGACAGACCCAACAACTAATGAAAAACTGTTTTTT. Residues: CASSARTDPTTNEKLFF.

V is TRBV11-3 and J is TRBJ2-5; D not certain. This CDR3 is 14 amino acids long. Germline CDR1 and CDR2: SGHNT and YENEEA. The V gene lost 2 bases and the J gene lost 1 base, with 8 bases spanning the gap. The CDR3 loop reads CASSLSRSQETQYF. The CDR3 DNA sequence: TGTGCCAGCAGCTTATCGCGGAGCCAAGAGACCCAGTACTTC.

This clone has a single count. The rearrangement joins TRBV7-8 to TRBJ2-7, with D possibly matching TRBD1 (5 bases). The CDR3 is made up of 16 amino acids. V lost 1 base to trimming and J lost 0 bases, with 13 bases between them. Per the germline V gene, CDR1 is SGHVS and CDR2 is FQNEAQ. The chain's CDR3 is CASSLEGRASSYEQYF. The CDR3, as DNA: TGTGCCAGCAGCTTAGAGGGCAGGGCCAGCTCCTACGAGCAGTACTTC.

The sample holds a few counts of this clone. The chain employs TRBV5-1 and TRBJ1-3, with D unresolved. Per germline, CDR1 SGHRS and CDR2 YFSETQ. Trimming removed 1 base from V and 1 base from J, with 12 bases in between. This CDR3 spans 16 amino acids. Here the CDR3 reads CASSLSSYISGNTIYF. As DNA, the CDR3 is TGCGCCAGCAGCTTGTCAAGTTACATATCTGGAAACACCATATATTTT.

The chain combines TRBV2 with TRBJ2-2; D ambiguous. This CDR3 spans 14 amino acids. Trimming left V 6 bases short and J 2 bases short, with 10 bases between. Germline CDR1 SNHLY, CDR2 FYNNEI. CDR3 loop: CASRAELNTGELFF. The CDR3, as DNA: TGTGCCAGCAGGGCAGAGCTTAACACCGGGGAGCTGTTTTTT. The complete variable domain, with remaining parts taken from reference TRBV2 and TRBJ2-2, reads EPEVTQTPSHQVTQMGQEVILRCVPISNHLYFYWYRQILGQKVEFLVSFYNNEISEKSEIFDDQFSVERPDGSNFTLKIRSTKLEDSAMYFCASRAELNTGELFFGEGSRLTVL.

V is TRBV20-1 and J is TRBJ1-2; D may be TRBD1 (6 bases). This CDR3 spans 11 amino acids. V lost 4 bases, J lost 14 bases, and 17 bases lay in between. The germline V gene encodes CDR1 DFQATT and CDR2 SNEGSKA (reference sequence). The CDR3: CSAKSGAGHTF. The CDR3 DNA reads TGCAGTGCTAAGTCGGGGGCAGGGCATACCTTC.

The genes are TRBV7-8 and TRBJ2-7; 12 bases fit TRBD2. V was clipped by 5 bases and J by 1 base; unmatched bases: 6. Germline V CDR1 and CDR2: SGHVS, FQNEAQ. This CDR3 is built from 16 residues. The CDR3 DNA is TGTGCCAGCAGCCCACTAGCGGGAGGCCCTTCCTACGAGCAGTACTTC. Protein sequence: CASSPLAGGPSYEQYF.

In this sample, this clone turned up once. The rearrangement joins TRBV11-3 to TRBJ2-6; D remains unclear. Germline V CDR1 and CDR2: SGHNT, YENEEA. The CDR3 sequence is 15 residues long. Between the trimmed V and J ends, which lost 5 bases and 1 base, there was a span of 9 bases. The CDR3 loop reads CASSPTDSGANVLTF. DNA of the CDR3: TGTGCCAGCAGCCCCACAGATTCTGGGGCCAACGTCCTGACTTTC.